This record looks at one TCR beta chain sequence and its context. The target antigen is unknown. The sample is drawn from a study of beta chain features in type 1 diabetes. Study as a whole: Across all samples, roughly 99 million sorted cells were examined. General study results and limits: cDNA-based sequencing might over-represent cells highly expressing TCR. People with Type 1 diabetes carried modestly yet significantly shorter TCRB CDR3s in all four CD4+ subsets. Within the patient group, naive, central memory and Treg TCRB repertoires appeared more similar to each other than within healthy donors.

A CD45RO/CCR7/CD25/CD127/CD95/CD27 panel sorted naive, central memory, regulatory and stem cell-like memory CD4+ cells. Expressed TCRB transcripts got sequenced, as all isolated RNA was reverse transcribed. The table came from immunoSEQ multiplex PCR; TCRdb's copy has only in-frame clones and leaves some out. The table has about 240,000 clones, 14% seen once; the top ten hold roughly 0.02%. Looked up from germline, CDR1 is LNHNV and CDR2 is YYDKDF (reference sequence). The V end lost 0 bases, the J end lost 1 base, and 12 bases lay between the germline ends. This CDR3 is built from 16 residues. The receptor was isolated from a man aged 30-40 years with type 1 diabetes. The sequencing input was naive CD4+ T cells from blood. The J gene is TRBJ1-1, the V gene TRBV15; D unresolved. The CDR3 DNA sequence: TGTGCCACCAGCAGAGATCCCGGGTCCGGGAACACTGAAGCTTTCTTT. Translating gives CATSRDPGSGNTEAFF.